This T cell receptor (beta chain) is drawn from a study of blood T cell repertoires in COVID-19. Data came from immunoSEQ multiplex PCR; TCRdb stores just in-frame clones and leaves some out. The sample has under 150,000 clones, 85% seen once. Material for sequencing was peripheral blood. These receptors all stem from a man older than 75 with acute or convalescent COVID-19.

The chain has TRBV5-1 and TRBJ2-7; TRBD1 is a possible D gene (7 bases). CDR1 and CDR2 (germline): SGHRS, YFSETQ. Trimming removed 0 bases from V and 1 base from J, with 11 bases in between. This CDR3 region has 15 residues. Here the CDR3 reads CASSLVAGGSYEQYF. The DNA for the CDR3 is TGCGCCAGCAGCTTGGTGGCAGGGGGGTCCTACGAGCAGTACTTC.